This T cell receptor beta chain emerged from a study of CD8+ T cells in alopecia areata. Notes on the study in general: Across lesional scalp, and particularly alopecia totalis/universalis, clonality surpassed that of normal scalp.

Treatment indicated: oral pan-JAK inhibitor, 5-10 mg twice daily. This clone has a handful of counts. Its antigen is not identified. Germline CDR1 GTSNPN, CDR2 SVGIG (reference sequence). The CDR3 runs 14 residues. Trimming shortened V by 1 base and J by 0 bases, and 8 bases separated the two germline ends. Sequencing templates came from extracted RNA that was reverse transcribed into cDNA. Clones were sequenced by immunoSEQ multiplex PCR, and TCRdb holds only the in-frame ones, with some missing. The table has over 150,000 clones, 58% seen once; the top ten hold 5.5% to 6%. This chain connects TRBV30 to TRBJ2-3; unclear D gene. Material: CD4+ T cells sorted from blood, obtained at week 24, from a patient treated with tofacitinib. The clonotype originates from a human donor with alopecia areata. CDR3 region: CAWSGGISTDTQYF. The CDR3 DNA reads as TGTGCCTGGAGTGGGGGAATAAGCACAGATACGCAGTATTTT.